The rows below give T cell receptor beta chains drawn from one sample of a study of regulatory T cells in long-lasting Graves disease. TCRdb re-called the multiplex PCR reads with MiXCR, one entry per CDR3 protein. Here the sample spans about 440,000 distinct CDR3 sequences, about a sixth being singletons. The same data also went into a second study, on T cells in Graves' hyperthyroidism and ophthalmopathy.

Here the sequenced sample was peripheral blood mononuclear cells (PBMCs), taken at new diagnosis, from a patient treated with antithyroid drugs. All receptors derive from a woman between 18 and 29 years old with Graves disease. CDR3s include the opening cysteine and the closing phenylalanine or tryptophan. A D gene is named only where the DNA matches it firmly. Size tells how often a clone was seen (once, few, many) or the class of an expanded clone, and some rows leave it out.

J gene | V gene | clone size | D gene | CDR3 DNA | CDR3 protein
TRBJ2-1 | TRBV7-2 | many | . | TGTGCCAGCAGCTCCCAAGGACAGTTCAATGAGCAGTTCTTC | CASSSQGQFNEQFF
TRBJ2-1 | TRBV28 | many | TRBD2 | TGTGCCAGCAGTTCCGGAGCGGGAGTGTCCTACAATGAGCAGTTCTTC | CASSSGAGVSYNEQFF
TRBJ2-1 | TRBV7-9 | . | TRBD2 | TGTGCCAGCAGCTTAATACTAGCGGGAGGGATCCATGGGGAGCAGTTCTTC | CASSLILAGGIHGEQFF
TRBJ2-2 | TRBV5-4 | few | . | TGTGCCAGCAGCGGGGACCCTCACACCGGGGAGCTGTTTTTT | CASSGDPHTGELFF
TRBJ1-5 | TRBV20-1 | many | . | TGCAGTGCTCTCGACTTTGGCAATCAGCCCCAGCATTTT | CSALDFGNQPQHF
TRBJ1-5 | TRBV12-3/TRBV12-4 | many | . | TGTGCCAGCAGTTTTAACAGTGGGAGCAATCAGCCCCAGCATTTT | CASSFNSGSNQPQHF
TRBJ1-1 | TRBV5-5 | few | . | TGTGCCAGCAGCCCCCACGTGGGGATGAACACTGAAGCTTTCTTT | CASSPHVGMNTEAFF
TRBJ1-1 | TRBV6-4 | few | TRBD1 | TGTGCCAGCAGTTCCTCTCCAGACAGGGGAAAAGCTTTCTTT | CASSSSPDRGKAFF
TRBJ1-1 | TRBV10-3 | few | TRBD1 | TGTGCCATCAGTGATGGGGACAGAGAAGCTTTCTTT | CAISDGDREAFF
TRBJ2-5 | TRBV6-9 | . | TRBD2 | TGTGCCAGCAGTTTTAGCGGGAGTATATACCAAGAGACCCAGTACTTC | CASSFSGSIYQETQYF
TRBJ2-1 | TRBV28 | many | TRBD2 | TGTGCCAGCAGTCTACTCACCGGGACTAGTAATGAGCAGTTCTTC | CASSLLTGTSNEQFF
TRBJ2-3 | TRBV15 | many | . | TGTGCCACCAGCCACGGGCTTGGGACGAACACAGATACGCAGTATTTT | CATSHGLGTNTDTQYF
TRBJ2-7 | TRBV2 | . | . | TGTGCCAGCAGTGGATCAGCCACTCAGGGGATTGACTACGAGCAGTACTTC | CASSGSATQGIDYEQYF
TRBJ2-7 | TRBV11-2 | . | TRBD2 | TGTGCCAGCAGCTTAGTGGGCTCGAGGGTAGCGGGGTCATACGAGCAGTACTTC | CASSLVGSRVAGSYEQYF
TRBJ2-2 | TRBV29-1 | . | TRBD1 | TGCAGCGTTGGACCGGACAGGGGCAACACCGGGGAGCTGTTTTTT | CSVGPDRGNTGELFF
TRBJ2-3 | TRBV27 | many | TRBD2 | TGTGCCAGCAGTACACGGACTAGCGGTAGCACAGATACGCAGTATTTT | CASSTRTSGSTDTQYF
TRBJ2-7 | TRBV5-1 | . | TRBD1 | TGCGCCAGCAGCTTGTTGGGTACAGGGGGCAACGACGAGCAGTACTTC | CASSLLGTGGNDEQYF
TRBJ2-3 | TRBV4-1 | few | . | TGCGCCAGCAGAAGTCCCACAGATACGCAGTATTTT | CASRSPTDTQYF
TRBJ2-3 | TRBV11-2 | many | . | TGTGCCAGCAGCTTAGTGGGGGGTAGCGGCACAGATACGCAGTATTTT | CASSLVGGSGTDTQYF
TRBJ2-5 | TRBV20-1 | many | . | TGCAGTGCTAGAGGGAATCAGGGGGAGACCCAGTACTTC | CSARGNQGETQYF
TRBJ2-7 | TRBV27 | many | TRBD2 | TGTGCCAGCAGTTCTGGACTAGCGGGAATCTACGAGCAGTACTTC | CASSSGLAGIYEQYF
TRBJ2-1 | TRBV3-1 | . | . | TGTGCCAGCAGCCAAGAACCAAACAGGCGTAGGGACAATGAGCAGTTCTTC | CASSQEPNRRRDNEQFF
TRBJ1-1 | TRBV27 | few | . | TGTGCCAGCAGTTCCTACACTTCTAGGGAGACTGAAGCTTTCTTT | CASSSYTSRETEAFF
TRBJ2-1 | TRBV12-3/TRBV12-4 | . | TRBD2 | TGTGCCAGCAGTCCCCGACTAGCGGGAACTAATGAGCAGTTCTTC | CASSPRLAGTNEQFF
TRBJ2-3 | TRBV7-9 | few | TRBD2 | TGTGCCAGCCGGAGGGGCGGGAGTGGAACAGATACGCAGTATTTT | CASRRGGSGTDTQYF
TRBJ2-6 | TRBV5-1 | . | . | TGCGCCAGCAGCTCGGGGGACGGGGATCCCAACGTCCTGACTTTC | CASSSGDGDPNVLTF
TRBJ2-3 | TRBV19 | many | . | TGTGCCAGTAGTATTTTGGCGGCCACCGTACCAGATACGCAGTATTTT | CASSILAATVPDTQYF
TRBJ2-7 | TRBV28 | once | . | TGTGCCATCTTAGACAGGCGCGGGATCGAGCAGTACTTC | CAILDRRGIEQYF